Listed below are T cell receptor beta chains from one sample, sequenced in a study of shared clonotypes between healthy human individuals. Measured with immunoSEQ multiplex PCR; TCRdb has only the in-frame clones, and not every one. The sample records hundreds of thousands of clones, 60% to 75% being singletons. Sequencing was performed on memory CD4+ T cells sorted from blood. The receptor source for this set is a woman aged 25 to 39 in good health. Each CDR3 is given with its conserved first and last residue. The D gene is left open where the match is weak. The listing skips clone size in some rows; elsewhere it reads once, few, many or a size class.

len | d_gene | abundance | j_gene | v_gene | CDR3aa | CDR3nt
12 | . | . | TRBJ1-3 | TRBV7-2 | CASSLGGDTIYF | TGTGCCAGCAGCTTAGGGGGAGACACCATATATTTT
13 | . | once | TRBJ2-1 | TRBV10-1 | CASTPDSAHEQFF | TGCGCCAGCACCCCGGACAGTGCCCATGAGCAGTTCTTC
13 | . | . | TRBJ2-1 | TRBV30 | CAWSLDLSNEQFF | TGTGCCTGGAGCCTCGACTTATCGAATGAGCAGTTCTTC
16 | . | . | TRBJ2-3 | TRBV25-1 | CASRGAFGGGADTQYF | TGTGCCAGCAGGGGAGCATTTGGGGGCGGGGCAGATACGCAGTATTTT
15 | TRBD1 | . | TRBJ1-2 | TRBV28 | CASSPSTGTGFGYTF | TGTGCCAGCAGCCCTTCTACCGGGACAGGGTTCGGCTACACCTTC
16 | TRBD2 | . | TRBJ2-1 | TRBV5-1 | CASSLTTSGNYNEQFF | TGCGCCAGCAGCTTGACCACTAGCGGGAATTACAATGAGCAGTTCTTC
14 | TRBD1 | . | TRBJ1-2 | TRBV5-8 | CASSFLRGRDGYTF | TGTGCCAGCAGCTTTTTAAGGGGGCGCGATGGCTACACCTTC
14 | . | . | TRBJ1-5 | TRBV6-6 | CASSPDRWNQPQHF | TGTGCCAGCAGCCCGGACAGATGGAATCAGCCCCAGCATTTT
13 | TRBD1 | few | TRBJ1-2 | TRBV15 | CATSGDSNLGYTF | TGTGCCACCAGCGGGGACAGTAACCTAGGCTACACCTTC
15 | TRBD1 | once | TRBJ2-7 | TRBV25-1 | CASTASDRATHEQYF | TGTGCCAGCACCGCTTCCGACAGGGCGACCCACGAGCAGTACTTC
14 | . | . | TRBJ2-7 | TRBV5-1 | CASSLGTPSYEQYF | TGCGCCAGCAGCCTGGGGACACCCTCCTACGAGCAGTACTTC
15 | TRBD1 | many | TRBJ2-4 | TRBV6-1 | CASSKTGTGMNIQYF | TGTGCCAGCAGTAAAACCGGGACAGGGATGAACATTCAGTACTTC
16 | TRBD1 | . | TRBJ1-1 | TRBV5-7 | CASSHHMGQGATEAFF | TGTGCCAGCAGCCATCACATGGGACAGGGGGCCACTGAAGCTTTCTTT
11 | . | . | TRBJ2-4 | TRBV4-1 | CASSQERSLYF | TGCGCCAGCAGCCAAGAGAGGTCACTGTACTTC
14 | TRBD1 | . | TRBJ1-1 | TRBV28 | CASRTRQGTFEAFF | TGTGCCAGCAGGACAAGACAGGGGACGTTTGAAGCTTTCTTT
15 | . | . | TRBJ2-1 | TRBV19 | CASSILLGRNNEQFF | TGTGCCAGTAGTATATTATTGGGAAGGAACAATGAGCAGTTCTTC
13 | TRBD1 | . | TRBJ1-1 | TRBV10-1 | CASSGQAYSEAFF | TGCGCCAGCAGCGGACAGGCCTACTCTGAAGCTTTCTTT
13 | TRBD2 | . | TRBJ2-7 | TRBV29-1 | CSVVAGATYEQYF | TGCAGCGTCGTAGCGGGAGCCACCTACGAGCAGTACTTC
15 | . | . | TRBJ1-5 | TRBV10-1 | CASSKRTRRNQPQHF | TGCGCCAGCAGTAAACGGACAAGGAGGAATCAGCCCCAGCATTTT
14 | . | . | TRBJ1-1 | TRBV27 | CASRRIDGGVEAFF | TGTGCCAGCAGGCGGATCGACGGGGGGGTTGAAGCTTTCTTT
15 | TRBD1 | . | TRBJ1-2 | TRBV28 | CASSSGQGGWFGYTF | TGTGCCAGCAGTTCCGGACAGGGTGGTTGGTTTGGCTACACCTTC
15 | TRBD2 | . | TRBJ2-1 | TRBV11-2 | CASRPTSGHYNEQFF | TGTGCCAGCAGGCCTACTAGCGGGCATTACAATGAGCAGTTCTTC
16 | . | . | TRBJ2-7 | TRBV23-1 | CASSQSEASEEYEQYF | TGCGCCAGCAGTCAATCGGAGGCATCCGAAGAGTACGAGCAGTACTTC
16 | . | . | TRBJ2-7 | TRBV28 | CASSYAWGTVTYEQYF | TGTGCCAGCAGTTATGCCTGGGGAACAGTAACCTACGAGCAGTACTTC
17 | TRBD2 | . | TRBJ2-5 | TRBV28 | CASSPGRVTPSRETQYF | TGTGCCAGCAGTCCCGGGAGGGTAACCCCTTCCAGGGAGACCCAGTACTTC
14 | TRBD1 | . | TRBJ2-7 | TRBV6-6 | CASSTTGGFYEQYF | TGTGCCAGCAGTACGACAGGGGGGTTCTACGAGCAGTACTTC
15 | . | . | TRBJ1-1 | TRBV5-1 | CASSLNVGMNTEAFF | TGCGCCAGCAGCTTGAACGTGGGGATGAACACTGAAGCTTTCTTT
14 | . | once | TRBJ2-6 | TRBV6-5 | CASQEGSGANVLTF | TGTGCAAGTCAGGAGGGCTCTGGGGCCAACGTCCTGACTTTC
13 | TRBD1 | few | TRBJ1-2 | TRBV19 | CGTGVNGDYGYTF | TGCGGGACAGGAGTTAACGGGGACTATGGCTACACCTTC
15 | . | . | TRBJ2-7 | TRBV5-6 | CASSLTGTGRYEQYF | TGTGCCAGCAGCTTGACAGGTACGGGGCGCTACGAGCAGTACTTC
14 | TRBD2 | many | TRBJ2-1 | TRBV2 | CASSELAGVGEQFF | TGTGCCAGCAGTGAACTAGCGGGAGTTGGAGAGCAGTTCTTC